The rows below give T cell receptor beta chains drawn from one sample of a study of regulatory T cells in long-lasting Graves disease. Each CDR3 protein is one row after TCRdb ran MiXCR on the multiplex PCR reads. The sample has about 460,000 distinct CDR3 sequences, 14% seen once. These data were also filed under a second study, of T cells in Graves' hyperthyroidism and ophthalmopathy.

Sequences were derived from peripheral blood mononuclear cells (PBMCs), sampled at new diagnosis, from a patient treated with antithyroid drugs. The receptors derive from a woman between 45 and 60 years old with Graves disease. The CDR3 runs from the conserved cysteine through the conserved F or W. Each record gives: CDR3 DNA, CDR3 protein, J gene, V gene, D gene, clone size. The D gene is left open where the match is weak. The size field is filled for only some rows; it gives once, few, many or a size class.

cdr3_nt: TGTGCCAGCAGCTTAGTGTCAGGGGGCGGGGAGACCCAGTACTTC
cdr3_aa: CASSLVSGGGETQYF
j_call: TRBJ2-5
v_call: TRBV7-9
d_call: TRBD1
clone_size: many

cdr3_nt: TGCGCCAGCAGTTCGGGACTAGCGGGAGGAGAGCAGTACTTC
cdr3_aa: CASSSGLAGGEQYF
j_call: TRBJ2-7
v_call: TRBV10-1
d_call: TRBD2
clone_size: many

cdr3_nt: TGTGCCAGCAGCCAAGCAAGCTGGGGGCCAGGTGGCACCGGGGAGCTGTTTTTT
cdr3_aa: CASSQASWGPGGTGELFF
j_call: TRBJ2-2
v_call: TRBV3-1
d_call: .
clone_size: few

cdr3_nt: TGCGCCAGCAATCCCGGGGGGAGCGGGATCTCCGAGCAGTACTTC
cdr3_aa: CASNPGGSGISEQYF
j_call: TRBJ2-7
v_call: TRBV10-1
d_call: TRBD2
clone_size: few

cdr3_nt: TGTGCCAGCACCGGGACTAGCCTAGTGGAGCAGTACTTC
cdr3_aa: CASTGTSLVEQYF
j_call: TRBJ2-7
v_call: TRBV28
d_call: TRBD2
clone_size: many

cdr3_nt: TGTGCCAGCAGCTTAGCTTCCAGGGACAGATCCTACGAGCAGTACTTC
cdr3_aa: CASSLASRDRSYEQYF
j_call: TRBJ2-7
v_call: TRBV11-2
d_call: TRBD1
clone_size: many

cdr3_nt: TGTGCCTGGGGTTCCGGGACAGGGTATTCCTACGAGCAGTACTTC
cdr3_aa: CAWGSGTGYSYEQYF
j_call: TRBJ2-7
v_call: TRBV30
d_call: TRBD1
clone_size: .

cdr3_nt: TGTGCCAGCAGGAAAACATCCACAGGGTTTACCAATCAGCCCCAGCATTTT
cdr3_aa: CASRKTSTGFTNQPQHF
j_call: TRBJ1-5
v_call: TRBV28
d_call: .
clone_size: many

cdr3_nt: TGCAGTGCTAGGGGTCCCCCGACAGGAGGGAAAACCCAGTACTTC
cdr3_aa: CSARGPPTGGKTQYF
j_call: TRBJ2-5
v_call: TRBV20-1
d_call: .
clone_size: many

cdr3_nt: TGTGCCAGCTCACCGCTAGCCCAAGAGACCCAGTACTTC
cdr3_aa: CASSPLAQETQYF
j_call: TRBJ2-5
v_call: TRBV18
d_call: .
clone_size: many

cdr3_nt: TGTGCCAGCAGCGCGACCTTTCCGGGACTAGCGGGAGCCAGTGAGCAGTTCTTC
cdr3_aa: CASSATFPGLAGASEQFF
j_call: TRBJ2-1
v_call: TRBV11-2
d_call: TRBD2
clone_size: few

cdr3_nt: TGTGCCAGCAGTCCCTGGGCGGACTTACAAGAGACCCAGTACTTC
cdr3_aa: CASSPWADLQETQYF
j_call: TRBJ2-5
v_call: TRBV7-9
d_call: .
clone_size: many

cdr3_nt: TGTGCCATCAGTGAGGGCAGTCTATATAACAATCAGCCCCAGCATTTT
cdr3_aa: CAISEGSLYNNQPQHF
j_call: TRBJ1-5
v_call: TRBV10-3
d_call: .
clone_size: few

cdr3_nt: TGTGCCAGCAGCTTTGGAGGGACAGGGGAAGAGACCCAGTACTTC
cdr3_aa: CASSFGGTGEETQYF
j_call: TRBJ2-5
v_call: TRBV7-9
d_call: TRBD1
clone_size: many

cdr3_nt: TGTGCCTACGGACAGACTAGCGTCGGTGACAATGAGCAGTTCTTC
cdr3_aa: CAYGQTSVGDNEQFF
j_call: TRBJ2-1
v_call: TRBV7-9
d_call: TRBD2
clone_size: .

cdr3_nt: TGTGCCATCAGTGAACAACCCTATGGCTACACCTTC
cdr3_aa: CAISEQPYGYTF
j_call: TRBJ1-2
v_call: TRBV10-3
d_call: .
clone_size: .

cdr3_nt: TGTGCCAGCAGCTTGGTTGGTAGCGGGACAGCGAACACCGGGGAGCTGTTTTTT
cdr3_aa: CASSLVGSGTANTGELFF
j_call: TRBJ2-2
v_call: TRBV5-5
d_call: .
clone_size: few